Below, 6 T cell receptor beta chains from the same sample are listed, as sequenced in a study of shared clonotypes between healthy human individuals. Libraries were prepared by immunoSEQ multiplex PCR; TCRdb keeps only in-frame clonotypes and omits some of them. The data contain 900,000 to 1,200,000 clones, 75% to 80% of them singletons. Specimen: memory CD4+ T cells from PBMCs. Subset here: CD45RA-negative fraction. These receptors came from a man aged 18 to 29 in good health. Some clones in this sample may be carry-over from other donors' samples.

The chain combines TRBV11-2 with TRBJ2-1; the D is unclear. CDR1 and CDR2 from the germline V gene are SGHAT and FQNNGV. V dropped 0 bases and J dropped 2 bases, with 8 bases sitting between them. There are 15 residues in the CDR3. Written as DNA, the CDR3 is TGTGCCAGCAGCTTAGAAGCCCAGACCTACAATGAGCAGTTCTTC. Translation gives CASSLEAQTYNEQFF.

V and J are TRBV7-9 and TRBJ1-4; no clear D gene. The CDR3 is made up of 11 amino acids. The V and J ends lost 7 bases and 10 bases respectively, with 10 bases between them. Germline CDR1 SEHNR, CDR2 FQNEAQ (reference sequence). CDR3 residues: CASTGSGKLFF. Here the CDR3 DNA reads TGTGCCAGCACCGGGTCAGGAAAACTGTTTTTT.

The CDR3 coding sequence is TGTGCCAGCAGTCTACAGGGGACTTTGAACACTGAAGCTTTCTTT. Its protein product is CASSLQGTLNTEAFF. The V gene is TRBV2, the J gene TRBJ1-1, with TRBD1 matching over 7 bases. V gave up 5 bases and J gave up 0 bases; unmatched junction bases: 6. The CDR3 extends over 15 amino acids. Germline CDR1 and CDR2: SNHLY and FYNNEI.

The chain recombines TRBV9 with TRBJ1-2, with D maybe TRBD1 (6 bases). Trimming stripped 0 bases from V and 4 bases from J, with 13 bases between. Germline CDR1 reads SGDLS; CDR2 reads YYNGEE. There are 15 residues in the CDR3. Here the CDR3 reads CASSVAHRDTYGYTF. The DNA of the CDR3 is TGTGCCAGCAGCGTAGCCCACAGGGACACCTATGGCTACACCTTC.

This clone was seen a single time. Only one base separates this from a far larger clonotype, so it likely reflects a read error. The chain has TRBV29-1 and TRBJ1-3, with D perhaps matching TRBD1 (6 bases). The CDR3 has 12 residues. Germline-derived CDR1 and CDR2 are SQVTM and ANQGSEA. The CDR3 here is CSAGARGDTIYF. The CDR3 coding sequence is TGCAGCGCGGGGGCGCGTGGAGACACCATATATTTT.

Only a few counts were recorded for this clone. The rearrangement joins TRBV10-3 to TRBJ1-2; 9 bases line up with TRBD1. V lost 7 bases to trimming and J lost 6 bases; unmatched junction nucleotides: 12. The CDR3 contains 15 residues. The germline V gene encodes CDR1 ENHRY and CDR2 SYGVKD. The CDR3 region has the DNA TGTGCCATCACCCCGGGACAGGGTCTTGTGGATGGCTACACCTTC. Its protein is CAITPGQGLVDGYTF.